The 5 T cell receptor beta chains reported below all come from one sample, sequenced in a study of blood T cell repertoires in COVID-19. Sequenced by immunoSEQ multiplex PCR; TCRdb stores in-frame clones only, minus some. The sample has more than 250,000 clones, approximately 85% seen once; the top ten hold roughly 5.3%. Sequencing was carried out using peripheral blood. These receptors all stem from a man between 45 and 60 years old with active or convalescent COVID-19.

The chain recombines TRBV7-9 with TRBJ2-1, with 14 bases aligning to TRBD2. Per germline, CDR1 SEHNR and CDR2 FQNEAQ (reference sequence). The CDR3 sequence is 17 residues long. V was clipped by 5 bases and J by 1 base; unmatched bases: 4. CDR3: CASSTGLAGVSYNEQFF. CDR3 DNA sequence: TGTGCCAGCAGCACGGGACTAGCGGGAGTATCCTACAATGAGCAGTTCTTC.

The rearrangement joins TRBV12-5 to TRBJ2-1; D is uncertain. Germline loops: CDR1 LGHNT, CDR2 FRNRAP. The CDR3 has 13 amino acids. The V end lost 3 bases, the J end lost 4 bases, and 7 bases lay between the germline ends. CDR3 sequence: CASGLNSYNEQFF. In nucleotides, the CDR3 is TGTGCTAGTGGTTTAAACAGTTACAATGAGCAGTTCTTC.

J is TRBJ2-7 and V is TRBV28; 10 bases align to TRBD2. Germline CDR1 reads MDHEN; CDR2 reads SYDVKM. The CDR3 length is 14 residues. Trimming at V came to 7 bases and at J to 6 bases, leaving 9 bases not matched to a gene. The CDR3 is CASTLAGGRAEQYF. The DNA of the CDR3 is TGTGCCAGCACCTTAGCGGGAGGAAGAGCCGAGCAGTACTTC.

The chain recombines TRBV10-3 with TRBJ1-2; D remains ambiguous. Between the trimmed V and J ends, which lost 2 bases and 4 bases, there was a span of 5 bases. Germline CDR1 ENHRY, CDR2 SYGVKD. The CDR3 runs to 12 residues. CDR3: CAISEQFYGYTF. CDR3 coding DNA: TGTGCCATCAGTGAGCAGTTCTATGGCTACACCTTC.

The rearrangement links TRBV7-6 to TRBJ1-1; 9 bases are shared with TRBD1. CDR1 SGHVS and CDR2 FNYEAQ come from the germline V gene. CDR3 length: 15 residues. The trim removed 1 base at V and 7 bases at J, leaving 7 bases unmatched. CDR3 sequence reads: CASSLGGTGRVEAFF. The CDR3 nucleotides read TGTGCCAGCAGCTTAGGTGGGACAGGGAGGGTTGAAGCTTTCTTT.